The subject of this entry is one T cell receptor beta chain. The data are from a study of blood T cell repertoires in COVID-19. Study summary: The study drew acute and convalescent COVID-19 samples from the United States, Italy and Spain.

Under the authors' procedure: Reference gene primer amplification yielded estimated nucleated cell counts. Some clones are missing from TCRdb's copy, which holds only in-frame ones; the method was immunoSEQ multiplex PCR. From that table come the V and J calls and clone size; the DNA was used to work out D and trimming. Altogether approximately 70,000 clones are present, about 81% being singletons, with the ten largest covering roughly 13%. V lost 5 bases and J 5 bases, leaving 12 bases between the germline ends. The CDR3 loop spans 13 amino acids. Germline V gene lookup returns CDR1 LNHDA and CDR2 SQIVND (reference sequence).

Sequencing was performed on peripheral blood. The chain couples TRBV19 to TRBJ2-5; a possible D gene is TRBD1 (5 bases). The receptor comes from an elderly woman with acute or convalescent COVID-19. DNA of the CDR3: TGTGCCAGTAGTCCAGGACACACGGAGACCCAGTACTTC. It codes for CASSPGHTETQYF.